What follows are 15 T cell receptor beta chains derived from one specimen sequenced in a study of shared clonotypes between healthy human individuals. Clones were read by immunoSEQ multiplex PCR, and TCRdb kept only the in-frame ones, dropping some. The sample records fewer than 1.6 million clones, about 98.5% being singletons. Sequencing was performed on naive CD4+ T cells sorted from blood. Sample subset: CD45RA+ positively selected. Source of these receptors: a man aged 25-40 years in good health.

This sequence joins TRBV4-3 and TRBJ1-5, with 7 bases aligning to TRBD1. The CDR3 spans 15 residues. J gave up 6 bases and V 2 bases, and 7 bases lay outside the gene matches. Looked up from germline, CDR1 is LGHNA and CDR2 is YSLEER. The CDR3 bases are TGCGCCAGCAGCCAACAACAGGGGTTGGGTCAGCCCCAGCATTTT. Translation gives CASSQQQGLGQPQHF.

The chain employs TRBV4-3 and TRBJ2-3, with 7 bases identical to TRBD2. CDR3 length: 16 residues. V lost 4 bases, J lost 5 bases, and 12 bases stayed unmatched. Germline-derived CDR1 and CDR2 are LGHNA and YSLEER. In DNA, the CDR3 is TGCGCCAGCAGCCCGTCTCGCGCGGGAGTGGGAGATACGCAGTATTTT. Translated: CASSPSRAGVGDTQYF.

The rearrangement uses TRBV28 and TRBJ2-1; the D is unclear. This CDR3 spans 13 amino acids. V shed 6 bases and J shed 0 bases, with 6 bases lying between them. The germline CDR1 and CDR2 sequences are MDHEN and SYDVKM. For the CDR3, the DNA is TGTGCCAGCAGCGTGGGCTCCTACAATGAGCAGTTCTTC. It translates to CASSVGSYNEQFF.

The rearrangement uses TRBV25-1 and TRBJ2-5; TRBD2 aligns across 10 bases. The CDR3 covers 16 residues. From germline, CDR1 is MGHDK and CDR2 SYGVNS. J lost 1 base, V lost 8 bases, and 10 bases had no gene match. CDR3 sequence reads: CASGGGLAQRQETQYF. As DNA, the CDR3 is TGTGCCAGCGGGGGGGGACTAGCGCAGCGCCAAGAGACCCAGTACTTC.

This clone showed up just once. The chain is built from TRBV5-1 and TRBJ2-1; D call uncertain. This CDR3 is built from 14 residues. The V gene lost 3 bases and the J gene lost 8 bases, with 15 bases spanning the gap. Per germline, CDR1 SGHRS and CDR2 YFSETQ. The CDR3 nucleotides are TGCGCCAGCAGCTGGCGCGGAGACGGCGATGAGCAGTTCTTC. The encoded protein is CASSWRGDGDEQFF.

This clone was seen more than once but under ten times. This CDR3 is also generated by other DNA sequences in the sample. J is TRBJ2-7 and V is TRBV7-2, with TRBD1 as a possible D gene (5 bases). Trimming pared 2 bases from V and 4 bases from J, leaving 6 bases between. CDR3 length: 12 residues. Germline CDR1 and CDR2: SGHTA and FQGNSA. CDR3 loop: CASSLQGYEQYF. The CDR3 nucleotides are TGTGCCAGCAGCTTACAGGGTTACGAGCAGTACTTC.

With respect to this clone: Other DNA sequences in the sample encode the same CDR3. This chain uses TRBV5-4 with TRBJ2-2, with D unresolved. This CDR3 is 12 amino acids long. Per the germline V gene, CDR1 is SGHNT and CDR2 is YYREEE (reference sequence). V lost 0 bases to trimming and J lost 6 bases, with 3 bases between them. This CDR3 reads CASSLAPGELFF. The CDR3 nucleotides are TGTGCCAGCAGCTTGGCTCCCGGGGAGCTGTTTTTT.

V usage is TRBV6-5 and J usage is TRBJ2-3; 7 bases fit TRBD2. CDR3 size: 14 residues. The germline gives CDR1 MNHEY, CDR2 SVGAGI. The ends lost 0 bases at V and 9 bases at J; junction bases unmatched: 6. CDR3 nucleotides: TGTGCCAGCAGTTACTCGGACGAGGGAGGGACGCAGTATTTT. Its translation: CASSYSDEGGTQYF.

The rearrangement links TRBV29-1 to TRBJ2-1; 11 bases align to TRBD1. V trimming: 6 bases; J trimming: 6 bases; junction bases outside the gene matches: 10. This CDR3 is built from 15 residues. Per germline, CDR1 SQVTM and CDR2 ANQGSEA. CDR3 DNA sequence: TGCAGCGTGACCTCCGGGACAGGGGGTTCCAATGAGCAGTTCTTC. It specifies CSVTSGTGGSNEQFF.

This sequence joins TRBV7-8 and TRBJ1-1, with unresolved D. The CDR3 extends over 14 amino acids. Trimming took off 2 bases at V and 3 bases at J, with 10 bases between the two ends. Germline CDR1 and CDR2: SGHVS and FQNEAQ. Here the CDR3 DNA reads TGTGCCAGCAGCTTATCAGGAAGTCACACTGAAGCTTTCTTT. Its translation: CASSLSGSHTEAFF.

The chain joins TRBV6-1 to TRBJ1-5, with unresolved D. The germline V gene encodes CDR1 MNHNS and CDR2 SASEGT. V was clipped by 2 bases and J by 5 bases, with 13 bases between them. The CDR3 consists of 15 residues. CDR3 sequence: CASSERHPGHQPQHF. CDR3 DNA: TGTGCCAGCAGTGAAAGGCACCCTGGGCATCAGCCCCAGCATTTT.

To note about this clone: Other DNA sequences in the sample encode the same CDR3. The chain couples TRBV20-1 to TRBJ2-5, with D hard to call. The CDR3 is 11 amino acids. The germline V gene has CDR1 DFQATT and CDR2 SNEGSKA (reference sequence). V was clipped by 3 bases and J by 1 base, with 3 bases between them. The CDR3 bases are TGCAGTGCTAGCTCCCAAGAGACCCAGTACTTC. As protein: CSASSQETQYF.

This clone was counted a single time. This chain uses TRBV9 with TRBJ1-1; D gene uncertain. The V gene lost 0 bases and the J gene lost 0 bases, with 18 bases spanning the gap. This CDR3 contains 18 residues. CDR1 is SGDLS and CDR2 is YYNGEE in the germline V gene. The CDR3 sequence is CASSVEPAGRLMNTEAFF. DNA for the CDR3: TGTGCCAGCAGCGTAGAACCTGCCGGGAGACTCATGAACACTGAAGCTTTCTTT. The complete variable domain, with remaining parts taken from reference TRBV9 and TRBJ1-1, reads DSGVTQTPKHLITATGQRVTLRCSPRSGDLSVYWYQQSLDQGLQFLIQYYNGEERAKGNILERFSAQQFPDLHSELNLSSLELGDSALYFCASSVEPAGRLMNTEAFFGQGTRLTVV.

The CDR3 sequence is CASSTATEAFF. CDR3 nucleotides: TGTGCCAGTAGTACAGCGACTGAAGCTTTCTTT. The chain uses TRBV19 and TRBJ1-1; D is undetermined. Germline values: CDR1 LNHDA, CDR2 SQIVND (reference sequence). Trimming took off 4 bases at V and 5 bases at J, with 5 bases between the two ends. This CDR3 contains 11 residues. Full variable domain (remainder filled in from reference TRBV19 and TRBJ1-1): DGGITQSPKYLFRKEGQNVTLSCEQNLNHDAMYWYRQDPGQGLRLIYYSQIVNDFQKGDIAEGYSVSREKKESFPLTVTSAQKNPTAFYLCASSTATEAFFGQGTRLTVV.

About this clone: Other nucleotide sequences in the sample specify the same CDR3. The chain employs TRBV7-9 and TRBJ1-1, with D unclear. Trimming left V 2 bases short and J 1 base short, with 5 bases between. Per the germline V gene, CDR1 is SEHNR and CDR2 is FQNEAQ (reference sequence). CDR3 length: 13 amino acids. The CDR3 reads CASSLRENTEAFF. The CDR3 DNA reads TGTGCCAGCAGCTTACGAGAGAACACTGAAGCTTTCTTT. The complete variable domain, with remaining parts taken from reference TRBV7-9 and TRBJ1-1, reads DTGVSQNPRHKITKRGQNVTFRCDPISEHNRLYWYRQTLGQGPEFLTYFQNEAQLEKSRLLSDRFSAERPKGSFSTLEIQRTEQGDSAMYLCASSLRENTEAFFGQGTRLTVV.